The 19 T cell receptor beta chains below come from one sample, sequenced in a study of Tregs in tolerant kidney transplant recipients. Using immunoSEQ multiplex PCR, the repertoire was profiled, and TCRdb retains in-frame clones only, with some absent. The sample consists of 46,000 or so clones, more than 80% of them appearing once. Sequenced sample: Tregs from blood. The receptors originated from a human donor in good health.

V gene TRBV5-1 combines with J gene TRBJ2-7; no clear D gene. Per the germline V gene, CDR1 is SGHRS and CDR2 is YFSETQ. Trimming removed 4 bases at V and 2 bases at J, with 10 bases between. The CDR3 covers 13 residues. Written as DNA, the CDR3 is TGCGCCAGCAGCCAGGACGTACCCTACGAGCAGTACTTC. Its protein is CASSQDVPYEQYF. Complete variable domain (other parts from reference TRBV5-1 and TRBJ2-7): KAGVTQTPRYLIKTRGQQVTLSCSPISGHRSVSWYQQTPGQGLQFLFEYFSETQRNKGNFPGRFSGRQFSNSRSEMNVSTLELGDSALYLCASSQDVPYEQYFGPGTRLTVT.

The rearrangement links TRBV18 to TRBJ2-3; TRBD2 aligns across 12 bases. The germline gives CDR1 KGHSH, CDR2 LQKENI. The CDR3 has 20 residues. V trimming: 4 bases; J trimming: 0 bases; junction bases outside the gene matches: 14. CDR3 bases: TGTGCCAGCTCACTCATTTATCGGACTAGCGGGATGGGAAGCACAGATACGCAGTATTTT. Its translation: CASSLIYRTSGMGSTDTQYF.

V and J are TRBV5-6 and TRBJ2-5; D ambiguous. Per germline, CDR1 SGHDT and CDR2 YYEEEE. Trimming pared 1 base from V and 5 bases from J, leaving 9 bases between. The CDR3 consists of 13 residues. This chain's CDR3 is CASSLKGEETQYF. The CDR3 DNA sequence: TGTGCCAGCAGCTTGAAAGGCGAGGAGACCCAGTACTTC.

The chain joins TRBV5-4 to TRBJ1-1; maybe TRBD1 (5 bases). V lost 0 bases to trimming and J lost 1 base, with 7 bases between them. CDR1 and CDR2 from the germline V gene are SGHNT and YYREEE (reference sequence). CDR3 length: 14 amino acids. CDR3 nucleotides: TGTGCCAGCAGCTTGGACCAGGGGAACACTGAAGCTTTCTTT. Translated, it gives CASSLDQGNTEAFF.

The V gene is TRBV5-4, the J gene TRBJ2-3, with 9 bases fitting TRBD1. This CDR3 contains 14 residues. V shed 5 bases, J shed 3 bases, and the junction held 4 bases outside the gene matches. CDR1 SGHNT and CDR2 YYREEE come from the germline V gene (reference sequence). The CDR3 DNA reads as TGTGCCAGCAGACCTGACAGGGGGACAGATACGCAGTATTTT. It specifies CASRPDRGTDTQYF.

This chain links TRBV4-2 with TRBJ2-1, with 11 bases aligning to TRBD2. The V gene end was trimmed by 3 bases and the J gene end by 4 bases; junction bases not matched to a gene: 5. Germline V gives CDR1 LGHNA, CDR2 YNFKEQ. CDR3 length equals 16 residues. As DNA, the CDR3 is TGTGCCAGCAGCCATGGACTAGCGGGTGTATACAATGAGCAGTTCTTC. Amino acids: CASSHGLAGVYNEQFF.

The chain links TRBV5-1 to TRBJ2-5; TRBD2 aligns across 11 bases. The CDR3 runs 15 residues. The ends lost 3 bases at V and 5 bases at J; junction bases unmatched: 6. CDR1 is SGHRS and CDR2 is YFSETQ in the germline V gene. The CDR3 loop reads CASSSGLAVRETQYF. The CDR3 DNA is TGCGCCAGCAGCTCGGGACTAGCGGTACGGGAGACCCAGTACTTC.

The chain joins TRBV5-1 to TRBJ2-5, with 8 bases aligning to TRBD1. The J call is doubtful: the DNA matches TRBJ2-7 better. This CDR3 has 16 amino acids. Germline CDR1 reads SGHRS; CDR2 reads YFSETQ. The CDR3 sequence is CASRTGRTGSSYEQYF. DNA of the CDR3: TGCGCCAGTAGAACCGGTCGGACAGGGAGCTCCTACGAGCAGTACTTC.

The chain recombines TRBV4-1 with TRBJ2-6; tentatively, D is TRBD1 (8 bases). The CDR3 spans 17 residues. Deletions cut 3 bases from V and 2 bases from J, with 14 bases between. Per the germline V gene, CDR1 is MGHRA and CDR2 is YSYEKL. CDR3 in DNA: TGCGCCAGCAGCCAGCCCACAGGGGGGGCTGGGGCCAACGTCCTGACTTTC. It encodes CASSQPTGGAGANVLTF.

The V gene is TRBV6-1, the J gene TRBJ1-5; D gene ambiguous. The CDR3 has 14 amino acids. The germline V and J ends were trimmed by 7 bases and 6 bases, with 16 bases remaining between them. Germline lookup yields CDR1 MNHNS and CDR2 SASEGT. The CDR3 DNA is TGTGCCAGCACCAAGAGGGATTCGGGTCAGCCCCAGCATTTT. Translated: CASTKRDSGQPQHF.

J is TRBJ1-5 and V is TRBV6-8, with unresolved D. V dropped 4 bases and J dropped 2 bases, with 18 bases sitting between them. CDR1 and CDR2 from the germline V gene are MNHGY and SAAAGT. The CDR3 has 17 amino acids. The CDR3 loop is CASSSSYRGSGNQPQHF. CDR3 bases: TGTGCCAGCAGTTCGAGTTACCGAGGGAGTGGCAATCAGCCCCAGCATTTT.

The rearrangement joins TRBV6-1 to TRBJ1-2, with 7 bases fitting TRBD1. CDR1 and CDR2 (germline): MNHNS, SASEGT. The length of the CDR3 is 15 residues. The V segment lost 5 bases and the J segment 5 bases; nucleotides outside the gene matches: 11. The CDR3 bases are TGTGCCAGCAGTAATAACGGGAGCAGGGGGTATGGCTACACCTTC. Translated, it gives CASSNNGSRGYGYTF.

The rearrangement links TRBV5-1 to TRBJ2-3, with a weak D call TRBD1 (5 bases). The CDR3 consists of 16 residues. Germline V gene lookup returns CDR1 SGHRS and CDR2 YFSETQ. Trimming cost V 4 bases and J 1 base, with 16 bases left between them. The CDR3 DNA sequence: TGCGCCAGCAGCCTCGATCAGGGAAGGGGCACAGATACGCAGTATTTT. It yields the protein CASSLDQGRGTDTQYF. Combining the CDR3 with reference TRBV5-1 and TRBJ2-3 gives the whole variable domain KAGVTQTPRYLIKTRGQQVTLSCSPISGHRSVSWYQQTPGQGLQFLFEYFSETQRNKGNFPGRFSGRQFSNSRSEMNVSTLELGDSALYLCASSLDQGRGTDTQYFGPGTRLTVL.

This clone was found once. The CDR3 nucleotides are TGTGCCAGCAGCCCGGGGTTGAGATACGAGCAGTACTTC. As protein: CASSPGLRYEQYF. The rearrangement links TRBV11-2 to TRBJ2-7; perhaps TRBD2 as D (5 bases). Germline-derived CDR1 and CDR2 are SGHAT and FQNNGV. CDR3 length: 13 amino acids. Trimming took 5 bases from V and 4 from J, leaving 12 bases between them.

The chain joins TRBV7-2 to TRBJ2-5; D is unresolved. Germline V CDR1 and CDR2: SGHTA, FQGNSA. The CDR3 has 13 residues. V was cut by 2 bases and J by 5 bases, with 9 bases left in between. CDR3 sequence reads: CASSLRVGETQYF. The CDR3 DNA reads TGTGCCAGCAGCTTAAGGGTGGGTGAGACCCAGTACTTC.

The V call is TRBV6-6, the J call TRBJ2-1; TRBD1 agrees at 8 bases. The CDR3 has 13 amino acids. Germline trimming cut 7 bases from V and 3 bases from J; bases unmatched to any gene: 2. Germline CDR1 reads MNHNY; CDR2 reads SVGAGI (reference sequence). This chain's CDR3 is CASNGQGYNEQFF. The CDR3 DNA follows: TGTGCCAGCAACGGACAGGGCTACAATGAGCAGTTCTTC.

This sequence joins TRBV7-2 and TRBJ2-7, with a weak D call TRBD1 (6 bases). Germline V gene sequence: CDR1 SGHTA, CDR2 FQGNSA. Trimming cost V 11 bases and J 0 bases, with 11 bases left between them. This CDR3 has 12 amino acids. CDR3 sequence (DNA): TGTGCCGGGGGCAGATCCTCCTACGAGCAGTACTTC. It specifies CAGGRSSYEQYF. The variable domain in full, with the rest retrieved from reference TRBV7-2 and TRBJ2-7, is GAGVSQSPSNKVTEKGKDVELRCDPISGHTALYWYRQSLGQGLEFLIYFQGNSAPDKSGLPSDRFSAERTGGSVSTLTIQRTQQEDSAVYLCAGGRSSYEQYFGPGTRLTVT.

A note on this clone: The same CDR3 also results from other DNA sequences found in this sample. The CDR3 DNA follows: TGTGCCAGCAGCAGGGGGACCTTGGAAAAACTGTTTTTT. Its protein is CASSRGTLEKLFF. This chain uses TRBV7-2 with TRBJ1-4; D possibly corresponds to TRBD1 (6 bases). The CDR3 length is 13 residues. V dropped 5 bases and J dropped 8 bases, with 12 bases sitting between them. CDR1 and CDR2 (germline): SGHTA, FQGNSA. The complete variable domain, with remaining parts taken from reference TRBV7-2 and TRBJ1-4, reads GAGVSQSPSNKVTEKGKDVELRCDPISGHTALYWYRQSLGQGLEFLIYFQGNSAPDKSGLPSDRFSAERTGGSVSTLTIQRTQQEDSAVYLCASSRGTLEKLFFGSGTQLSVL.

This chain joins TRBV5-1 and TRBJ2-1; TRBD1 agrees at 7 bases. The CDR3 is made up of 12 amino acids. With V trimmed by 3 bases and J by 10 bases, 4 bases remained unmatched. The germline V gene encodes CDR1 SGHRS and CDR2 YFSETQ. The CDR3 loop is CASSSTGDEQFF. DNA for the CDR3: TGCGCCAGCAGCTCCACAGGGGACGAGCAGTTCTTC.